What follows are 26 T cell receptor beta chains derived from one specimen sequenced in a study of cytomegalovirus exposure and HLA in healthy donors (dated by TCRdb to the late 2010s). Libraries were constructed by the immunoSEQ multiplex PCR assay. A mixture of 60 forward primers for TCR Vbeta segments and 13 reverse primers for TCR Jbeta segments was used in the multiplex PCR. The table comes from immuneACCESS by way of TCRdb, which keeps in-frame sequences with V and J called. Part of the clones is missing from these tables; in studies checked, under half for an unresolved V gene and the rest for unknown reasons. The sample records some 110,000 clones, around 74% of which are singletons. The ten largest clones capture 1.6% of the sample. The specimen was PBMCs. The receptors originated from a woman between 18 and 29 years old in good health and CMV-seronegative.

This chain links TRBV27 with TRBJ1-5; D is unclear. CDR3 size: 13 residues. Deletions cut 5 bases from V and 3 bases from J, with 8 bases between. Germline V gives CDR1 MNHEY, CDR2 SMNVEV (reference sequence). The CDR3 here is CASSEAFNQPQHF. The DNA for the CDR3 is TGTGCCAGCAGTGAGGCTTTCAATCAGCCCCAGCATTTT.

The genes are TRBV6-5 and TRBJ1-5; 7 bases align to TRBD1. The CDR3 covers 13 residues. Germline values: CDR1 MNHEY, CDR2 SVGAGI. The V gene end was trimmed by 6 bases and the J gene end by 3 bases; junction bases not matched to a gene: 2. The CDR3 sequence: CASRGTANQPQHF. CDR3 sequence (DNA): TGTGCCAGCAGGGGGACAGCCAATCAGCCCCAGCATTTT.

This clone was seen only once. The CDR3 protein is CASSLDSMNTEAFF. The CDR3 coding sequence is TGCGCCAGCAGCCTCGACAGTATGAACACTGAAGCTTTCTTT. The chain combines TRBV5-1 with TRBJ1-1; weak D call: TRBD1 (5 bases). The CDR3 totals 14 residues. V was trimmed by 4 bases and J by 0 bases, leaving 10 bases between them. Germline V gene lookup returns CDR1 SGHRS and CDR2 YFSETQ.

The V call is TRBV27, the J call TRBJ1-1; 8 bases map to TRBD1. V lost 5 bases to trimming and J lost 1 base; unmatched junction nucleotides: 3. CDR3 length: 14 amino acids. Germline assignment: CDR1 MNHEY and CDR2 SMNVEV (reference sequence). CDR3 residues: CASSRTGPNTEAFF. The DNA of the CDR3 is TGTGCCAGCAGTAGGACAGGGCCGAACACTGAAGCTTTCTTT.

Details on this clone: One end of the junction is discordant with germline, which a read error may explain. The rearrangement links TRBV7-7 to TRBJ2-7; possibly TRBD2 for D (5 bases). Germline values: CDR1 SSHAT, CDR2 FNYEAQ (reference sequence). The CDR3 covers 15 residues. CDR3 in DNA: TGTGCTAGCAGCTCCCTCTCAGCGGAATCCTACGAGCAGTACTTC. As protein: CASSSLSAESYEQYF.

The DNA for the CDR3 is TGCGCCAGCAGCCACGCCGGACAGGGATCTTGGAGCACTGAAGCTTTCTTT. Amino acids: CASSHAGQGSWSTEAFF. V gene TRBV5-1 combines with J gene TRBJ1-1, with 8 bases fitting TRBD1. Looked up from germline, CDR1 is SGHRS and CDR2 is YFSETQ. J gave up 4 bases and V 4 bases, and 15 bases lay outside the gene matches. The CDR3 has 17 amino acids.

V is TRBV18 and J is TRBJ2-7; the match to TRBD1 covers 9 bases. The CDR3 runs 16 residues. Per germline, CDR1 KGHSH and CDR2 LQKENI. With V trimmed by 4 bases and J by 6 bases, 13 bases remained unmatched. The CDR3 DNA reads TGTGCCAGCTCACGGTTGACAGGGGGAGCTGACGGCGAGCAGTACTTC. It translates to CASSRLTGGADGEQYF. Complete variable domain (other parts from reference TRBV18 and TRBJ2-7): NAGVMQNPRHLVRRRGQEARLRCSPMKGHSHVYWYRQLPEEGLKFMVYLQKENIIDESGMPKERFSAEFPKEGPSILRIQQVVRGDSAAYFCASSRLTGGADGEQYFGPGTRLTVT.

The CDR3 loop reads CASSLIQGKGVGTEAFF. In DNA form, the CDR3 reads TGTGCCAGCAGCTTAATCCAGGGGAAAGGAGTGGGCACTGAAGCTTTCTTT. The chain joins TRBV13 to TRBJ1-1; D perhaps matches TRBD1 (6 bases). The CDR3 spans 17 residues. Germline V gene lookup returns CDR1 PRHDT and CDR2 FYEKMQ (reference sequence). V gave up 2 bases and J gave up 4 bases, with 20 bases separating them.

J is TRBJ1-2 and V is TRBV28; 8 bases agree with TRBD1. Germline V gene lookup returns CDR1 MDHEN and CDR2 SYDVKM. V lost 5 bases to trimming and J lost 4 bases; unmatched junction nucleotides: 0. This CDR3 is 12 amino acids long. CDR3 bases: TGTGCCAGCAGTACAGGGGGCTATGGCTACACCTTC. Residues: CASSTGGYGYTF.

The J gene is TRBJ2-1, the V gene TRBV7-9; D gene uncertain. The CDR3 totals 12 residues. The V end was cut by 4 bases, the J end by 10 bases, with 11 bases between. CDR1 SEHNR and CDR2 FQNEAQ come from the germline V gene (reference sequence). The CDR3 DNA reads TGTGCCAGCAGCTGGAATCCTAGAGAGCAGTTCTTC. It yields the protein CASSWNPREQFF.

The chain recombines TRBV2 with TRBJ1-2; the match to TRBD1 covers 7 bases. V was clipped by 6 bases and J by 4 bases; unmatched bases: 5. CDR1 and CDR2 from the germline V gene are SNHLY and FYNNEI. This CDR3 is 13 amino acids long. CDR3 in DNA: TGTGCCAGCAGACGAGGACAGGTCTATGGCTACACCTTC. Its translation is CASRRGQVYGYTF.

This clone has more than one count but fewer than ten. The chain combines TRBV28 with TRBJ1-5; 7 bases line up with TRBD1. V shed 4 bases and J 5 bases; nucleotides not matched to a gene: 5. Per germline, CDR1 MDHEN and CDR2 SYDVKM. This CDR3 is built from 14 residues. The CDR3 sequence is CASSSRQGYQPQHF. The CDR3 nucleotides are TGTGCCAGCAGTTCGAGACAGGGTTATCAGCCCCAGCATTTT.

This chain joins TRBV28 and TRBJ1-1; TRBD1 might be the D (6 bases). The length of the CDR3 is 14 residues. Looked up from germline, CDR1 is MDHEN and CDR2 is SYDVKM. Trimming took off 5 bases at V and 5 bases at J, with 15 bases between the two ends. The CDR3 DNA sequence: TGTGCCAGCAGTCCTTCGAGGGGGGGAACTGAAGCTTTCTTT. It is translated as CASSPSRGGTEAFF.

The chain links TRBV5-1 to TRBJ1-3; the D is unclear. CDR1 is SGHRS and CDR2 is YFSETQ in the germline V gene. The CDR3 is made up of 14 amino acids. The V end lost 0 bases, the J end lost 0 bases, and 4 bases lay between the germline ends. This CDR3 reads CASSLGVSGNTIYF. The CDR3 coding sequence is TGCGCCAGCAGCTTGGGAGTCTCTGGAAACACCATATATTTT.

This chain uses TRBV19 with TRBJ1-2; D uncertain. Germline-derived CDR1 and CDR2 are LNHDA and SQIVND (reference sequence). V lost 11 bases and J lost 3, with 16 bases in between. The CDR3 consists of 13 residues. Here the CDR3 reads CAYKAGSDYGYTF. CDR3 DNA: TGTGCCTATAAAGCGGGGTCTGACTATGGCTACACCTTC.

The CDR3 region has the DNA TGTGCCAGCAGCCCCGACAGCCGGATAAGCTCTGGAAACACCATATATTTT. Translated, it gives CASSPDSRISSGNTIYF. The chain joins TRBV7-2 to TRBJ1-3; TRBD1 is a possible D gene (5 bases). This CDR3 is built from 17 residues. Germline CDR1 SGHTA, CDR2 FQGNSA. Deletions cut 5 bases from V and 0 bases from J, with 17 bases between.

The chain has TRBV21-1 and TRBJ1-2; TRBD1, the table's D call, lacks a check against the DNA. TRBV21-1 is a pseudogene. The CDR3 has 13 residues. The CDR3 coding sequence is TGTGCCAGCAGCAAGGGGATAGGGGGTGGCTACACCTTC. This gives the protein CASSKGIGGGYTF.

This chain links TRBV6-1 with TRBJ1-1; 8 nucleotides align to TRBD1. Germline V gene data show CDR1 as MNHNS and CDR2 as SASEGT. V lost 5 bases, J lost 8 bases, and 4 bases stayed unmatched. The CDR3 contains 12 residues. The CDR3 DNA reads TGTGCCAGCAGTAGGGACAGGTTGGAAGCTTTCTTT. Protein: CASSRDRLEAFF.

The chain recombines TRBV9 with TRBJ2-2; a weak D match, TRBD1 (5 bases). V was shortened by 0 bases and J by 8 bases, with 17 bases between the two germline ends. CDR3 size: 16 residues. The germline CDR1 and CDR2 sequences are SGDLS and YYNGEE. CDR3 protein: CASSVVPLTAAGELFF. CDR3 nucleotides: TGTGCCAGCAGCGTAGTGCCCCTGACAGCCGCGGGGGAGCTGTTTTTT.

The chain employs TRBV5-4 and TRBJ1-3; 8 nucleotides align to TRBD1. Germline V gene sequence: CDR1 SGHNT, CDR2 YYREEE (reference sequence). The CDR3 has 16 amino acids. Germline trimming cut 2 bases from V and 4 bases from J; bases unmatched to any gene: 8. The chain's CDR3 is CASSLSGGAEGNTIYF. CDR3 sequence (DNA): TGTGCCAGCAGCTTATCAGGGGGCGCGGAAGGAAACACCATATATTTT. Together with reference TRBV5-4 and TRBJ1-3, the CDR3 gives the full variable domain: ETGVTQSPTHLIKTRGQQVTLRCSSQSGHNTVSWYQQALGQGPQFIFQYYREEENGRGNFPPRFSGLQFPNYSSELNVNALELDDSALYLCASSLSGGAEGNTIYFGEGSWLTVV.

This rearrangement joins TRBV6-1 to TRBJ1-1; D unresolved. The CDR3 contains 14 residues. CDR1 and CDR2 from the germline V gene are MNHNS and SASEGT. Trimming took off 3 bases at V and 1 base at J, with 9 bases between the two ends. CDR3 bases: TGTGCCAGCAGTGAGCGGGGTTCGAACACTGAAGCTTTCTTT. It translates to CASSERGSNTEAFF.

The chain has TRBV30 and TRBJ1-3; TRBD1 might be the D (5 bases). Germline V gives CDR1 GTSNPN, CDR2 SVGIG (reference sequence). The CDR3 contains 17 residues. V lost 3 bases and J lost 2, with 20 bases in between. CDR3 coding DNA: TGTGCCTGGAGCCCATCCCGGGCAGGGCTAACTGGAAACACCATATATTTT. It specifies CAWSPSRAGLTGNTIYF. The full variable domain, rest sourced from reference TRBV30 and TRBJ1-3, is SQTIHQWPATLVQPVGSPLSLECTVEGTSNPNLYWYRQAAGRGLQLLFYSVGIGQISSEVPQNLSASRPQDRQFILSSKKLLLSDSGFYLCAWSPSRAGLTGNTIYFGEGSWLTVV.

This clone was recorded only once. The chain joins TRBV28 to TRBJ2-3; TRBD1 agrees at 10 bases. The germline gives CDR1 MDHEN, CDR2 SYDVKM. The CDR3 is 14 amino acids. V lost 11 bases and J lost 5; bases outside the gene matches: 10. The CDR3 spells CASDRDRGRDTQYF. Here the CDR3 DNA reads TGTGCCTCCGACCGGGACAGGGGACGAGATACGCAGTATTTT.

The gene calls are TRBV7-2 and TRBJ1-6; D is possibly TRBD1 (5 bases). With 5 bases removed from V and 6 bases from J, the gap between germline ends came to 14 bases. This CDR3 spans 15 amino acids. Germline V gene data show CDR1 as SGHTA and CDR2 as FQGNSA. The DNA for the CDR3 is TGTGCCAGCAGCCCTCAGGGCTTTCGTAATTCACCCCTCCACTTT. Translation: CASSPQGFRNSPLHF.

The chain carries TRBV30 and TRBJ1-6; D may be TRBD1 (6 bases). The CDR3 extends over 15 amino acids. Germline V gene sequence: CDR1 GTSNPN, CDR2 SVGIG (reference sequence). V was shortened by 1 base and J by 7 bases, with 14 bases between the two germline ends. In DNA, the CDR3 is TGTGCCTGGAGTGACCGCACAGGGCCCAATTCACCCCTCCACTTT. It encodes CAWSDRTGPNSPLHF.

The V gene is TRBV7-2, the J gene TRBJ2-5; D is uncertain. The germline CDR1 and CDR2 sequences are SGHTA and FQGNSA. The CDR3 is 14 amino acids. The ends were cut back, 1 base at V and 2 bases at J, with 8 bases in the middle. The CDR3 reads CASSLGSKQETQYF. In DNA form, the CDR3 reads TGTGCCAGCAGCTTAGGGAGCAAGCAAGAGACCCAGTACTTC.